These T cell receptor beta chains were read from a single sample in a study of cytomegalovirus exposure and HLA in healthy donors. Method: immunoSEQ multiplex PCR; TCRdb's copy keeps in-frame clones and lacks some. The sample consists of some 97,000 clones, around 76% of them appearing once. Sequenced: PBMCs. The receptors were gathered from a woman between 45 and 65 years old in good health and CMV-seropositive. The CDR3 runs from the conserved cysteine through the conserved F or W. The D gene is left open where the match is weak. Size is stated for part of the rows, as once, few or many counts, or as a class when the clone is expanded.

d_call	clone_size	v_call	j_call	cdr3_nt	cdr3_aa
TRBD2	.	TRBV7-3	TRBJ2-3	TGTGCCAGCAGCTTAATGCCCAGCGGGGGTGGAGATACGCAGTATTTT	CASSLMPSGGGDTQYF
TRBD2	.	TRBV2	TRBJ2-5	TGTGCCAGCAGTGGACTAGCGGGAGTGGGAGAGACCCAGTACTTC	CASSGLAGVGETQYF
TRBD1	few	TRBV5-1	TRBJ2-5	TGCGCCAGCAGTCTATCGGACAGGACGAAAGAGACCCAGTACTTC	CASSLSDRTKETQYF
.	.	TRBV9	TRBJ1-1	TGTGCCAGCAGCGCCACAGGGATGAACACTGAAGCTTTCTTT	CASSATGMNTEAFF
.	.	TRBV30	TRBJ2-1	TGTGCCTGGACAGGGGAGGGGGGGTTCTACAATGAGCAGTTCTTC	CAWTGEGGFYNEQFF
TRBD1	.	TRBV7-7	TRBJ2-5	TGTGCTAGCAGCTTACGCAGGGGGGAGACCCAGTACTTC	CASSLRRGETQYF
.	.	TRBV7-3	TRBJ2-1	TGTGCCAGCAGCTTAATTAAGTTCGGTGAGCAGTTCTTC	CASSLIKFGEQFF
TRBD1	.	TRBV7-9	TRBJ2-1	TGTGCCAGCAGCGACAGGGGGCCCGAGTTCTTC	CASSDRGPEFF
TRBD1	.	TRBV2	TRBJ1-2	TGTGCCAGCAGTGAAGGGACAGGGGTACAATATGGCTACACCTTC	CASSEGTGVQYGYTF
TRBD1	.	TRBV12-5	TRBJ2-2	TGTGCTAGTGACCGGACAGGCACCGGGGAGCTGTTTTTT	CASDRTGTGELFF
TRBD1	.	TRBV10-3	TRBJ2-6	TGTGCCGGAGGACAGGGGGCATCAGGGGCCAACGTCCTGACTTTC	CAGGQGASGANVLTF
TRBD1	.	TRBV29-1	TRBJ1-1	TGCAGCGTTGGGGGGACAGACAGGGCTGAAGCTTTCTTT	CSVGGTDRAEAFF
.	.	TRBV7-9	TRBJ1-1	TGTGCCAGCAGCACAAGCAGGGTGGAAACTGAAGCTTTCTTT	CASSTSRVETEAFF
TRBD2	.	TRBV5-6	TRBJ2-3	TGTGCCAGCTCACTAGCGGGGGGGCCCCCCACAGATACGCAGTATTTT	CASSLAGGPPTDTQYF
.	.	TRBV19	TRBJ2-1	TGTGCCAGTAGCAACAGGGTCGGACTCAGCTCCTACAATGAGCAGTTCTTC	CASSNRVGLSSYNEQFF
TRBD2	.	TRBV15	TRBJ2-3	TGTGCCACTAGCGGGAGGGAGGGAGATACGCAGTATTTT	CATSGREGDTQYF
.	.	TRBV19	TRBJ1-2	TGTGCCAGTAGTATTCCAGGGTCGGTACGCTATGGCTACACCTTC	CASSIPGSVRYGYTF
.	once	TRBV30	TRBJ1-1	TGTGCCTGGAGTGTCAGGAACACTGAAGCTTTCTTT	CAWSVRNTEAFF
TRBD2	.	TRBV30	TRBJ2-2	TGTGCCTGGGGGGGGGACCTCGAGGCCGGGGAGCTGTTTTTT	CAWGGDLEAGELFF
TRBD1	.	TRBV7-9	TRBJ2-4	TGTGCCAGCAGCGGGGTCATAGACAGGGCCTTAAACATTCAGTACTTC	CASSGVIDRALNIQYF
.	once	TRBV7-9	TRBJ1-1	TGTGCCAGCAGCTTCGGGGGGACCATTCGGGGGGCCTACACTGAAGCTTTCTTT	CASSFGGTIRGAYTEAFF